The rows below give T cell receptor beta chains drawn from one sample of a study of lymphopenia after photon versus proton radiotherapy. Only in-frame clones appear in the TCRdb table, and some are missing; sequencing was by immunoSEQ multiplex PCR. The sample has around 24,000 clones, 85% seen once; the top ten hold around 5.3%. This specimen was peripheral blood, taken from a patient treated with photon-based radiotherapy. All receptors come from a man aged 25-45 years with gastric cancer. The CDR3 runs from the conserved cysteine through the conserved F or W. A D gene is named only where the DNA matches it firmly. Clone size is given for some rows only: seen once, a few or many times, or a class if the clone is expanded.

d_gene: .; j_gene: TRBJ2-1; abundance: .; v_gene: TRBV10-2; CDR3aa: CASSRNEQFF; CDR3nt: TGCGCCAGCAGTAGGAATGAGCAGTTCTTC
d_gene: .; j_gene: TRBJ2-7; abundance: .; v_gene: TRBV5-1; CDR3aa: CASSFEDGSYEQYF; CDR3nt: TGCGCCAGCAGCTTCGAGGACGGCTCCTACGAGCAGTACTTC
d_gene: .; j_gene: TRBJ2-1; abundance: .; v_gene: TRBV29-1; CDR3aa: CSVDLLSSYNEQFF; CDR3nt: TGCAGCGTTGACCTACTGAGCTCCTACAATGAGCAGTTCTTC
d_gene: TRBD2; j_gene: TRBJ2-7; abundance: .; v_gene: TRBV6-5; CDR3aa: CASSYERGTYEQYF; CDR3nt: TGTGCCAGCAGTTACGAGCGGGGCACCTACGAGCAGTACTTC
d_gene: .; j_gene: TRBJ2-3; abundance: .; v_gene: TRBV6-1; CDR3aa: CASSVGSRRDTQYF; CDR3nt: TGTGCCAGCAGTGTGGGCAGTCGACGGGATACGCAGTATTTT
d_gene: .; j_gene: TRBJ1-5; abundance: .; v_gene: TRBV7-5; CDR3aa: CVRSLGGGGNQPQHF; CDR3nt: TGTGTCAGAAGCTTAGGGGGGGGAGGCAATCAGCCCCAGCATTTT
d_gene: .; j_gene: TRBJ2-1; abundance: .; v_gene: TRBV7-2; CDR3aa: CASSPDSYNEQFF; CDR3nt: TGTGCCAGCAGCCCGGACTCCTACAATGAGCAGTTCTTC
d_gene: .; j_gene: TRBJ1-5; abundance: .; v_gene: TRBV9; CDR3aa: CASSAPQGQGNQPQHF; CDR3nt: TGTGCCAGCAGCGCCCCCCAGGGGCAGGGTAATCAGCCCCAGCATTTT
d_gene: .; j_gene: TRBJ1-5; abundance: .; v_gene: TRBV6-6; CDR3aa: CASSLNKTPQHF; CDR3nt: TGTGCCAGCAGCCTAAACAAAACGCCCCAGCATTTT
d_gene: .; j_gene: TRBJ2-7; abundance: once; v_gene: TRBV10-1; CDR3aa: CASSEGYEQYF; CDR3nt: TGCGCCAGCAGTGAGGGCTACGAGCAGTACTTC
d_gene: TRBD1; j_gene: TRBJ2-7; abundance: .; v_gene: TRBV5-5; CDR3aa: CASSRGQGDSYEQYF; CDR3nt: TGTGCCAGCAGCCGTGGACAGGGTGACTCCTACGAGCAGTACTTC
d_gene: .; j_gene: TRBJ2-7; abundance: few; v_gene: TRBV27; CDR3aa: CASSLKNRFTDFYEQYF; CDR3nt: TGTGCCAGCAGTTTAAAGAACAGATTCACGGACTTCTACGAGCAGTACTTC
d_gene: TRBD1; j_gene: TRBJ2-7; abundance: .; v_gene: TRBV29-1; CDR3aa: CSVQGAYEQYF; CDR3nt: TGCAGCGTTCAGGGGGCCTACGAGCAGTACTTC
d_gene: .; j_gene: TRBJ1-2; abundance: few; v_gene: TRBV7-6; CDR3aa: CASSLGPFYGYTF; CDR3nt: TGTGCCAGCAGCTTGGGGCCGTTCTATGGCTACACCTTC
d_gene: .; j_gene: TRBJ1-1; abundance: few; v_gene: TRBV15; CDR3aa: CATSSGNYRVDTEAFF; CDR3nt: TGTGCCACCAGCAGTGGGAATTACAGGGTGGACACTGAAGCTTTCTTT
d_gene: TRBD1; j_gene: TRBJ2-2; abundance: .; v_gene: TRBV6-5; CDR3aa: CASSTLGQGARELFF; CDR3nt: TGTGCCAGCAGTACCCTCGGCCAGGGGGCAAGGGAGCTGTTTTTT